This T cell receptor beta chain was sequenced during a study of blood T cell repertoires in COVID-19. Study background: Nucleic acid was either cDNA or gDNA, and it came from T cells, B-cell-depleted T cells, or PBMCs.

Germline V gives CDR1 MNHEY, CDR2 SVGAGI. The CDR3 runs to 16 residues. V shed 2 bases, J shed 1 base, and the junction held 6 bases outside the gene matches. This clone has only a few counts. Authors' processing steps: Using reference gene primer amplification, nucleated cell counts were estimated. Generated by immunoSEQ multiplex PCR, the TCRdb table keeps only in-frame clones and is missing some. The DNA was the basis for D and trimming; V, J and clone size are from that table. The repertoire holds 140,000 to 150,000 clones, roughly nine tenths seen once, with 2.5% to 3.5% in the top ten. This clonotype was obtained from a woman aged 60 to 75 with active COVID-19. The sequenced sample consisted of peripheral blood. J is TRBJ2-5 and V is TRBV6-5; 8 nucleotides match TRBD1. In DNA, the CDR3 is TGTGCCAGCAGTTACGGGGGACAGGCCTCCCAAGAGACCCAGTACTTC. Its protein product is CASSYGGQASQETQYF.